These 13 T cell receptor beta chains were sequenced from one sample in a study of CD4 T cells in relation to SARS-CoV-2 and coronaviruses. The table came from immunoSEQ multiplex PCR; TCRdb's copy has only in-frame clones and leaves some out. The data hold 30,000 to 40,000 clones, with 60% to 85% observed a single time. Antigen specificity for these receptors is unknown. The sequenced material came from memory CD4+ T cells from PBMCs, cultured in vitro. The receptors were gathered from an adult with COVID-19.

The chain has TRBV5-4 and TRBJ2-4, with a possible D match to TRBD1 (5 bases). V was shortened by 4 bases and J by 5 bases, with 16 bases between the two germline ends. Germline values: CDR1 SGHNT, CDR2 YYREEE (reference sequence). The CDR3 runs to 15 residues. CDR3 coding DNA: TGTGCCAGCAGCAGTAGTTTGGGGCCTCAAAACATTCAGTACTTC. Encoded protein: CASSSSLGPQNIQYF. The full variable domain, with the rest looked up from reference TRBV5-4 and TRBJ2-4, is ETGVTQSPTHLIKTRGQQVTLRCSSQSGHNTVSWYQQALGQGPQFIFQYYREEENGRGNFPPRFSGLQFPNYSSELNVNALELDDSALYLCASSSSLGPQNIQYFGAGTRLSVL.

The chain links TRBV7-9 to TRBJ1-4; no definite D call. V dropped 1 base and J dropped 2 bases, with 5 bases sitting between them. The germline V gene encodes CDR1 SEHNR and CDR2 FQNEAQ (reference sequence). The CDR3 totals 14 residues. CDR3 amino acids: CASSLVGTNEKLFF. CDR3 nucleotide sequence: TGTGCCAGCAGCTTAGTAGGGACTAATGAAAAACTGTTTTTT.

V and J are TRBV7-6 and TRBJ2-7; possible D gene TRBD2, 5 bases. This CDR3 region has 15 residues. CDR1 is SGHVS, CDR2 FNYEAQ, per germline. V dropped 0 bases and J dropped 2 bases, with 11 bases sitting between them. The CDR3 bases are TGTGCCAGCAGCTTAGCCCCTAGCAGTACCTACGAGCAGTACTTC. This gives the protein CASSLAPSSTYEQYF.

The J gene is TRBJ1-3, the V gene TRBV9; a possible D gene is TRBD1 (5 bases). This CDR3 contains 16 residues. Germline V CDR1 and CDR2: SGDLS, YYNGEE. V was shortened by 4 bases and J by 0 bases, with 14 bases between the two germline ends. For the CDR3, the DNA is TGTGCCAGCAGCCCTAGTGGGGGTTACTCTGGAAACACCATATATTTT. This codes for CASSPSGGYSGNTIYF.

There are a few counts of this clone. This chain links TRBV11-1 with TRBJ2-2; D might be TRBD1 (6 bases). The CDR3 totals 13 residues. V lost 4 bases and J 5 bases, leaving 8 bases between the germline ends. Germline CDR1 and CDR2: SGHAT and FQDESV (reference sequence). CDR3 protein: CASSSGETGELFF. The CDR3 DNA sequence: TGTGCCAGCAGCTCAGGGGAGACCGGGGAGCTGTTTTTT. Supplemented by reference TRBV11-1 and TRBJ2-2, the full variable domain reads EAEVAQSPRYKITEKSQAVAFWCDPISGHATLYWYRQILGQGPELLVQFQDESVVDDSQLPKDRFSAERLKGVDSTLKIQPAELGDSAMYLCASSSGETGELFFGEGSRLTVL.

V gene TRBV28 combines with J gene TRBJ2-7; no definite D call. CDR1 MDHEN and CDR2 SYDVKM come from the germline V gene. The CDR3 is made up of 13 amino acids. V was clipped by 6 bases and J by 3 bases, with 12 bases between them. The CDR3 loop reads CASSGTSLYEQYF. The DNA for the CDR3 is TGTGCCAGCAGCGGAACGTCTCTCTACGAGCAGTACTTC.

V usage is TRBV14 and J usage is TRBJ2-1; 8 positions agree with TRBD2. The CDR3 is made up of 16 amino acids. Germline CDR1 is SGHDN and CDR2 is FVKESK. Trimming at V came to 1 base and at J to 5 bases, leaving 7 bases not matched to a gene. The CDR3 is CASSQVTGGYDNEQFF. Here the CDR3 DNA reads TGTGCCAGCAGCCAAGTAACGGGAGGGTACGACAATGAGCAGTTCTTC.

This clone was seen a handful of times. The CDR3 protein is CASSNRGIGEKLFF. The CDR3 DNA reads TGTGCCAGCAGCAACAGGGGTATAGGGGAAAAACTGTTTTTT. This chain links TRBV7-9 with TRBJ1-4; TRBD1 aligns across 7 bases. Trimming at V came to 5 bases and at J to 8 bases, leaving 8 bases not matched to a gene. This CDR3 comprises 14 residues. Germline CDR1 is SEHNR and CDR2 is FQNEAQ (reference sequence).

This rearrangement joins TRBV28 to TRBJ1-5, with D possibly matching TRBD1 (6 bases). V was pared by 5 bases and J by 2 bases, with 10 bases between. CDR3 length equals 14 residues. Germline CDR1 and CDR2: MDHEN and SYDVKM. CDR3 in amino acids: CASSTSGGNQPQHF. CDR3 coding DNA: TGTGCCAGCAGTACCTCAGGGGGCAATCAGCCCCAGCATTTT.

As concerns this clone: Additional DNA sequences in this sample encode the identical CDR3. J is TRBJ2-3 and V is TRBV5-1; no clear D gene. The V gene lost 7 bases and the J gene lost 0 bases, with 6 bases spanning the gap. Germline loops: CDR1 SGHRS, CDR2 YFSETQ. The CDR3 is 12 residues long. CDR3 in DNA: TGCGCCAGCTCCCGCAGCACAGATACGCAGTATTTT. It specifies CASSRSTDTQYF.

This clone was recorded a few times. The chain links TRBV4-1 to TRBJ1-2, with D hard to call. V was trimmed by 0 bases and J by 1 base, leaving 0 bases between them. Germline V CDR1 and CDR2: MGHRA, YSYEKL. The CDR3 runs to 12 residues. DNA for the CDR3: TGCGCCAGCAGCCAAGATAACTATGGCTACACCTTC. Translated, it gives CASSQDNYGYTF.

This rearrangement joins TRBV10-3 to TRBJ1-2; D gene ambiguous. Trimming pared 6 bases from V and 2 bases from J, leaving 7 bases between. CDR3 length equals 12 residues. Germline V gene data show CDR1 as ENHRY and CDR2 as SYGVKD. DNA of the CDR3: TGTGCCATCAGGAGAGGAAACTATGGCTACACCTTC. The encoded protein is CAIRRGNYGYTF.

The CDR3 loop is CATSDPGVKEQYF. DNA for the CDR3: TGTGCCACCAGTGATCCCGGGGTTAAGGAGCAGTACTTC. The rearrangement joins TRBV24-1 to TRBJ2-7, with D perhaps matching TRBD2 (5 bases). CDR3 length equals 13 residues. Between the trimmed V and J ends, which lost 3 bases and 7 bases, there was a span of 12 bases. Germline CDR1 and CDR2: KGHDR and SFDVKD.